This is a list of T cell receptor beta chains from one sample in a study of blood T cell repertoires in COVID-19. Assay used: immunoSEQ multiplex PCR; TCRdb lists only in-frame clones, some missing. Of around 75,000 clones listed, roughly 90% are singletons. Input material: peripheral blood. The receptor set was obtained from a human donor in a cohort sampled during active COVID-19. The CDR3 runs from the conserved cysteine through the conserved F or W. A D gene is named only where the DNA matches it firmly. The size entry is marked missing in some rows and otherwise reads once, few, many or a size class.

v_gene,abundance,d_gene,j_gene,CDR3nt,CDR3aa
TRBV30,.,.,TRBJ1-4,TGTGCCTGGAGTGTATGGGCCAGGTTTAATGAAAAACTGTTTTTT,CAWSVWARFNEKLFF
TRBV7-9,.,.,TRBJ1-4,TGTGCCAGCAGCGCGATTAGTGCAACTAATGAAAAACTGTTTTTT,CASSAISATNEKLFF
TRBV6-2/TRBV6-3,.,.,TRBJ2-1,TGTGCCAGCAGTTTAATGGCCAATGAGCAGTTCTTC,CASSLMANEQFF
TRBV29-1,.,TRBD1,TRBJ2-7,TGCAGCGTTGAAACGGGACAGGGGGCGAAATGGAGGGAGTACTTC,CSVETGQGAKWREYF
TRBV30,.,TRBD1,TRBJ1-4,TGTGCCTGGGATACCGGGACAGCTAATGAAAAACTGTTTTTT,CAWDTGTANEKLFF
TRBV18,.,.,TRBJ1-4,TGTGCCAGCTCACCGGAAGGGGTGGATGAAAAACTGTTTTTT,CASSPEGVDEKLFF
TRBV5-1,once,TRBD1,TRBJ1-2,TGCGCCAGCAGCTGGGACAGGGTAGGAGATGGCTACACCTTC,CASSWDRVGDGYTF
TRBV9,.,TRBD1,TRBJ2-1,TGTGCCAGCAGCGGGGGACAGGAGGCCTACAATGAGCAGTTCTTC,CASSGGQEAYNEQFF
TRBV6-2/TRBV6-3,.,.,TRBJ1-1,TGTGCCAGCAGTATTGGGGACTCGGACAACACTGAAGCTTTCTTT,CASSIGDSDNTEAFF
TRBV28,.,.,TRBJ1-2,TGTGCCAGCACCCTTAGGCCCGCGGGGGCGGGGTATGGCTACACCTTC,CASTLRPAGAGYGYTF
TRBV2,.,.,TRBJ2-1,TGTGCCAGCAGTCCGGACAGCCCGTCCTACAATGAGCAGTTCTTC,CASSPDSPSYNEQFF
TRBV11-2,.,.,TRBJ1-1,TGTGCCAGCAGCTTAGCAGGGGAAGGCACTGAAGCTTTCTTT,CASSLAGEGTEAFF
TRBV10-3,.,TRBD1,TRBJ2-5,TGTGCCATCGGCAAATCGACAGGGGAAGAGACCCAGTACTTC,CAIGKSTGEETQYF
TRBV18,.,.,TRBJ2-1,TGTGCCAGCTCACCACCGAATCGCCTGACAGGCTTCAATGAGCAGTTCTTC,CASSPPNRLTGFNEQFF
TRBV7-9,.,TRBD2,TRBJ2-7,TGTGCCAGCAGCTTAGCGGCGGGAGCTGTCTACGAGCAGTACTTC,CASSLAAGAVYEQYF
TRBV28,medium-sized,TRBD2,TRBJ2-7,TGTGCCAGTCTAACTAGCGGGGGCTCCTACGAGCAGTACTTC,CASLTSGGSYEQYF